These 19 T cell receptor beta chains came from one sample sequenced in a study of T cell repertoires in cytomegalovirus infection. The antigens for these receptors are not known. TCRdb reprocessed the reads via MiXCR and lists one record per CDR3 protein. The table shows fewer than 900,000 distinct CDR3 sequences, with around 29% occurring only once. This material consisted of cultured CD8+ T cells from PBMCs, taken from culture after CMV antigen stimulation. These receptors originate from a human donor in good health (CMV status not recorded). Some clones in this sample may be carry-over from other donors' samples.

The chain combines TRBV12-3 or TRBV12-4 with TRBJ1-4; TRBD1 matches 11 bases. J was trimmed by 7 bases and V by 6 bases; bases with no gene match: 10. The CDR3 has 16 residues. CDR3 DNA: TGTGCCAGCAGACTAGAGGACAGGGGGCTGTCTGAAAAACTGTTTTTT. Translated: CASRLEDRGLSEKLFF.

This clonotype was picked up a small number of times. V gene TRBV27 combines with J gene TRBJ2-5, with 9 bases matching TRBD2. The CDR3 is 14 residues long. Germline V gene data show CDR1 as MNHEY and CDR2 as SMNVEV (reference sequence). Germline trimming cut 5 bases from V and 5 bases from J; bases unmatched to any gene: 6. This CDR3 is CASSALAGRETQYF. DNA for the CDR3: TGTGCCAGCAGTGCCCTAGCGGGGAGGGAGACCCAGTACTTC.

In this sample, this clonotype turned up a few times. The chain recombines TRBV4-3 with TRBJ1-2, with 7 bases fitting TRBD1. Germline values: CDR1 LGHNA, CDR2 YSLEER. The CDR3 is made up of 15 amino acids. The ends lost 3 bases at V and 6 bases at J; junction bases unmatched: 10. CDR3 loop: CASSHPGQVGDGYTF. The DNA for the CDR3 is TGCGCCAGCAGCCACCCAGGACAGGTCGGAGATGGCTACACCTTC.

The genes are TRBV6-4 and TRBJ2-1, with D possibly being TRBD2 (6 bases). CDR3 length equals 15 residues. CDR1 and CDR2 from the germline V gene are MRHNA and SNTAGT. V was clipped by 4 bases and J by 0 bases, with 10 bases between them. CDR3 in DNA: TGTGCCAGCAGTGCCCGGGAGAGCTCCTACAATGAGCAGTTCTTC. The encoded protein is CASSARESSYNEQFF.

The chain combines TRBV5-6 with TRBJ1-6; no reliable D call. This CDR3 contains 15 residues. Trimming left V 2 bases short and J 7 bases short, with 13 bases between. Germline CDR1 and CDR2: SGHDT and YYEEEE. As DNA, the CDR3 is TGTGCCAGCAGCTTCGGCATTCAAGGGAATTCACCCCTCCACTTT. Translation gives CASSFGIQGNSPLHF.

This rearrangement joins TRBV9 to TRBJ1-5; 10 nucleotides align to TRBD1. CDR3 length equals 17 residues. V was pared by 0 bases and J by 13 bases, with 16 bases of the junction left unmatched. The germline gives CDR1 SGDLS, CDR2 YYNGEE. CDR3 sequence: CASSVEDGTGVSSNQHF. The CDR3 DNA reads as TGTGCCAGCAGCGTAGAAGATGGGACAGGGGTCTCTAGCAATCAGCATTTT.

J is TRBJ2-3 and V is TRBV5-6; D uncertain. The germline V and J ends were trimmed by 1 base and 2 bases, with 14 bases remaining between them. The CDR3 covers 16 residues. Germline V CDR1 and CDR2: SGHDT, YYEEEE. This CDR3 reads CASSLPIDGYTDTQYF. The DNA for the CDR3 is TGTGCCAGCAGCTTGCCTATCGACGGCTACACAGATACGCAGTATTTT. Drawing the rest from reference TRBV5-6 and TRBJ2-3, the complete variable domain is DAGVTQSPTHLIKTRGQQVTLRCSPKSGHDTVSWYQQALGQGPQFIFQYYEEEERQRGNFPDRFSGHQFPNYSSELNVNALLLGDSALYLCASSLPIDGYTDTQYFGPGTRLTVL.

The chain carries TRBV7-3 and TRBJ1-1; D may be TRBD1 (6 bases). Trimming took off 5 bases at V and 7 bases at J, with 14 bases between the two ends. CDR3 length: 13 amino acids. Germline CDR1 SGHTA, CDR2 FQGTGA. The CDR3 bases are TGTGCCAGCAGCCCAGGGACAACTAATGAAGCTTTCTTT. It yields the protein CASSPGTTNEAFF.

This clonotype has only a few counts. The chain combines TRBV6-1 with TRBJ1-5, with 8 bases aligning to TRBD1. The CDR3 totals 17 residues. V was clipped by 5 bases and J by 3 bases; unmatched bases: 12. Germline CDR1 MNHNS, CDR2 SASEGT. The CDR3 DNA reads as TGTGCCAGCAGTCTCCTCCCTTTGGACAGGGTCAATCAGCCCCAGCATTTT. Protein sequence: CASSLLPLDRVNQPQHF.

This clonotype was counted between two and nine times. The J gene is TRBJ2-7, the V gene TRBV6-1; no clear D gene. The V gene lost 0 bases and the J gene lost 5 bases, with 14 bases spanning the gap. This CDR3 spans 15 amino acids. Germline assignment: CDR1 MNHNS and CDR2 SASEGT. Here the CDR3 reads CASSEAPFRWNEQYV. DNA for the CDR3: TGTGCCAGCAGTGAAGCCCCCTTTCGGTGGAACGAGCAGTACGTC.

This clonotype has just one count. CDR3 loop: CASSQEGTGRTDTQYF. The CDR3 region has the DNA TGCGCCAGCAGCCAAGAGGGAACAGGGCGCACAGATACGCAGTATTTT. The V call is TRBV4-3, the J call TRBJ2-3; TRBD1 is a possible D gene (6 bases). The CDR3 is 16 amino acids. Trimming shortened V by 0 bases and J by 1 base, and 11 bases separated the two germline ends. The germline gives CDR1 LGHNA, CDR2 YSLEER.

As DNA, the CDR3 is TGTGCCAGTAGTATAGATCCGGGTAAGCCCCAGCATTTT. The encoded protein is CASSIDPGKPQHF. The rearrangement links TRBV19 to TRBJ1-5, with D unclear. Trimming removed 0 bases from V and 8 bases from J, with 8 bases in between. The CDR3 extends over 13 amino acids. Germline CDR1 is LNHDA and CDR2 is SQIVND (reference sequence).

CDR3 amino acids: CASSYQTGTVANEKLFF. The CDR3 nucleotides read TGTGCCAGCAGTTATCAAACAGGGACCGTGGCTAATGAAAAACTGTTTTTT. J is TRBJ1-4 and V is TRBV6-5; weak D call: TRBD1 (6 bases). Trimming shortened V by 3 bases and J by 3 bases, and 17 bases separated the two germline ends. CDR1 MNHEY and CDR2 SVGAGI come from the germline V gene. CDR3 length: 17 residues.

The V gene is TRBV6-1, the J gene TRBJ1-6; 8 bases are shared with TRBD1. J was trimmed by 10 bases and V by 2 bases; bases with no gene match: 13. This CDR3 has 17 residues. Germline V CDR1 and CDR2: MNHNS, SASEGT. CDR3 protein: CASSESFSTGALSPLHF. The CDR3 DNA reads TGTGCCAGCAGTGAATCTTTTTCGACAGGGGCCCTCTCACCCCTCCACTTT.

This clonotype occurred a few times. CDR3 loop: CASSERGSGELFF. CDR3 in DNA: TGTGCCAGCAGTGAACGGGGGTCCGGGGAGCTGTTTTTT. This rearrangement joins TRBV2 to TRBJ2-2; D may be TRBD2 (6 bases). Trimming stripped 2 bases from V and 6 bases from J, with 7 bases between. The CDR3 loop spans 13 amino acids. Germline CDR1 reads SNHLY; CDR2 reads FYNNEI. Supplemented by reference TRBV2 and TRBJ2-2, the full variable domain reads EPEVTQTPSHQVTQMGQEVILRCVPISNHLYFYWYRQILGQKVEFLVSFYNNEISEKSEIFDDQFSVERPDGSNFTLKIRSTKLEDSAMYFCASSERGSGELFFGEGSRLTVL.

This clonotype appeared a few times. The V and J genes are TRBV6-2 or TRBV6-3 and TRBJ1-5; D gene uncertain. V was clipped by 0 bases and J by 7 bases, with 16 bases between them. This CDR3 comprises 16 residues. Per the germline V gene, CDR1 is MNHEY and CDR2 is SVGEGT. The CDR3 DNA reads as TGTGCCAGCAGTTACTCTGGGCCCCCGGCGGGACAGCCCCAGCATTTT. It translates to CASSYSGPPAGQPQHF.

The V gene is TRBV20-1, the J gene TRBJ2-7; 10 bases are shared with TRBD2. This CDR3 comprises 15 residues. The V segment lost 2 bases and the J segment 3 bases; nucleotides outside the gene matches: 7. CDR1 and CDR2 from the germline V gene are DFQATT and SNEGSKA (reference sequence). As DNA, the CDR3 is TGCAGTGCTAGAAGTCCCCTAGCGGGGGTCTACGAGCAGTACTTC. Translation: CSARSPLAGVYEQYF.

This clonotype was seen at least ten times. V gene TRBV12-3 or TRBV12-4 combines with J gene TRBJ1-1, with D possibly TRBD1 on 6 matching bases. The length of the CDR3 is 14 residues. V was pared by 5 bases and J by 1 base, with 11 bases between. CDR3 region: CASSPAGANTEAFF. The CDR3 DNA follows: TGTGCCAGCAGTCCCGCGGGGGCGAACACTGAAGCTTTCTTT.

This clonotype appeared many times. The genes are TRBV7-6 and TRBJ1-1; TRBD1 is a possible D gene (6 bases). The CDR3 is made up of 15 amino acids. Germline values: CDR1 SGHVS, CDR2 FNYEAQ. The V and J ends lost 5 bases and 1 base respectively, with 14 bases between them. Written as DNA, the CDR3 is TGTGCCAGCAGCCCCCGGGAGGGGGAGAACACTGAAGCTTTCTTT. Encoded protein: CASSPREGENTEAFF.